This T cell receptor (beta chain) was sequenced in a study of T cells in Graves' hyperthyroidism and ophthalmopathy. Whole-study findings and limits: Blood held most thyroid clonotypes expanded above 0.001 frequency.

This clonotype was counted at least ten times. What it recognizes is unknown. Exclusion criteria comprised uncontrolled infection, other autoimmune disease, pregnancy or lactation. Fresh peripheral blood, 10 ml, was the source of the PBMCs. RNA transcripts were the template for amplifying TCR beta CDR3 regions. HTBI primers were employed in a first-round RT-PCR of the TCR CDR3. TCRdb recomputed calls from the multiplex PCR reads with MiXCR, one row per CDR3 protein. The repertoire consists of 490,000 or so distinct CDR3 sequences, with approximately 20% occurring once and the leading ten covering about 45%. Specimen: blood. The receptor comes from a man aged 35 to 55 with Graves' ophthalmopathy.

This CDR3 reads CSARWGRPTEAFF. The CDR3 coding sequence is TGCAGTGCTAGGTGGGGTCGTCCCACTGAAGCTTTCTTT. The chain carries TRBV20-1 and TRBJ1-1; D gene unclear. This CDR3 has 13 amino acids. Germline V gene data show CDR1 as DFQATT and CDR2 as SNEGSKA (reference sequence). Deletions cut 3 bases from V and 4 bases from J, with 12 bases between.